The clone carrying this T cell receptor (beta chain) was counted many times. Its antigen is not identified. This library used roughly 370 ng RNA and molecular barcoded adaptors spanning alpha/delta and beta/gamma chains. TCRdb ran MiXCR on the reads and lists one entry per CDR3 protein. This table holds about 47,000 distinct CDR3 sequences, approximately 12% found once. This sample is drawn from a study of read filtering for tumor transcriptome and immune sequencing. In the study overall: Mean patient age was approximately 66 years, range about 47 to 90; 17 male, more than 11 female. Study results and limitations: Sorted CD138-negative bone marrow cells were not purified T cells.

CDR3 length: 17 amino acids. V shed 0 bases and J shed 0 bases, with 12 bases lying between them. CDR1 SGHAT and CDR2 FQNNGV come from the germline V gene. The rearrangement links TRBV11-2 to TRBJ2-1; D is perhaps TRBD1 or TRBD2 (6 bases each). This clonotype originated in a donor at least 40 years old with multiple myeloma. The sequenced sample was a population of CD138-negative cells sorted from bone marrow. CDR3 protein: CASSLEGGGVSYNEQFF. The DNA for the CDR3 is TGTGCCAGCAGCTTAGAGGGGGGCGGCGTCTCCTACAATGAGCAGTTCTTC.